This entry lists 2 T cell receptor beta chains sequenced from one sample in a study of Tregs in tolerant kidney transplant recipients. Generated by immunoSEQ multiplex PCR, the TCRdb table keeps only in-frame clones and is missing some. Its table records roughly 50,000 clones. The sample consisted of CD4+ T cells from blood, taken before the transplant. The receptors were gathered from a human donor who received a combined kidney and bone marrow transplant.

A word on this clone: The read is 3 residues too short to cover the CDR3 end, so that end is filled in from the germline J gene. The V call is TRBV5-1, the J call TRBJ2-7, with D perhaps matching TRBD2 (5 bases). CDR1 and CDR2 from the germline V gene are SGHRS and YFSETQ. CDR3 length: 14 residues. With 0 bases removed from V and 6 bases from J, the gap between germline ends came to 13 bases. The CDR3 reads CASSLGQRATEQYF. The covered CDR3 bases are TGCGCCAGCAGCTTGGGTCAGAGGGCTACCGAG.

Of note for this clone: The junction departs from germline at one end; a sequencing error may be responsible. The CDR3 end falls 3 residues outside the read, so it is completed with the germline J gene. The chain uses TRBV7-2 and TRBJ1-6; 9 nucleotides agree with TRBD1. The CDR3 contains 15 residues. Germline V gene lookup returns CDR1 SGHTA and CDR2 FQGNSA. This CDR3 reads CASNLSGTGTSPLHF. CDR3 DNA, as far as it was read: TGTGCCAGCAACTTAAGCGGGACAGGGACTTCACCC.